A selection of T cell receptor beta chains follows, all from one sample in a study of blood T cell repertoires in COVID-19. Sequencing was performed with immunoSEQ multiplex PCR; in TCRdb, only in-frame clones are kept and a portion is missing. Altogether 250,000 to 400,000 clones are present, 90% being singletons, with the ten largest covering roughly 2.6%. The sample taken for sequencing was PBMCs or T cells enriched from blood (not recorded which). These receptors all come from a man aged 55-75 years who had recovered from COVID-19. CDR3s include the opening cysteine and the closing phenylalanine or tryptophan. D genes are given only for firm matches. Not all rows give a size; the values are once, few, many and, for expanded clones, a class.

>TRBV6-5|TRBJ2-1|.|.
CASSNQPSSYNEQFF
TGTGCCAGCAGTAATCAGCCTAGCTCCTACAATGAGCAGTTCTTC
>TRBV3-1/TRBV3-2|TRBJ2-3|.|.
CASSHAFSWTAPQDTQYF
TGTGCCAGCAGCCATGCTTTTTCCTGGACAGCCCCCCAAGATACGCAGTATTTT
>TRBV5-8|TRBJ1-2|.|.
CASSLATAGYGYTF
TGTGCCAGCAGCTTGGCTACGGCGGGCTATGGCTACACCTTC
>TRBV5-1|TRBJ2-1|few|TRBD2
CASSPGGGRAYNEQFF
TGCGCCAGCAGCCCGGGGGGCGGGAGGGCCTACAATGAGCAGTTCTTC
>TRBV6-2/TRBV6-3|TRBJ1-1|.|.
CASSLEQGTAAEAFF
TGTGCCAGCAGTTTAGAACAGGGAACCGCGGCTGAAGCTTTCTTT
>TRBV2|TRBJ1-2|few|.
CASSYGGSYGYTF
TGTGCCAGCAGCTATGGCGGCAGTTATGGCTACACCTTC
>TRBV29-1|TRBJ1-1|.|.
CSAGAFMNTEAFF
TGCAGCGCTGGAGCGTTCATGAACACTGAAGCTTTCTTT
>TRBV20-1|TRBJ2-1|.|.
CSASASGAGAYNEQFF
TGCAGTGCTAGTGCCTCGGGGGCGGGAGCATACAATGAGCAGTTCTTC
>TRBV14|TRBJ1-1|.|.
CASSPTGRGMNTEAFF
TGTGCCAGCAGCCCGACCGGGAGAGGCATGAACACTGAAGCTTTCTTT
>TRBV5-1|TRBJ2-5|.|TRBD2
CASSLLATQETQYF
TGCGCCAGCAGCCTACTAGCGACCCAAGAGACCCAGTACTTC
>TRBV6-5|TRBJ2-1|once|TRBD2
CASSYTSGGYNEQFF
TGTGCCAGCAGTTACACTAGCGGGGGCTACAATGAGCAGTTCTTC
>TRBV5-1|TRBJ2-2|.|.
CASSMGSGSAGELFF
TGCGCCAGCAGTATGGGTTCGGGTTCGGCCGGGGAGCTGTTTTTT
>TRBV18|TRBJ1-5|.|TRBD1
CASSPANNRGRGDQPQHF
TGTGCCAGCTCACCAGCCAACAACAGGGGCCGAGGGGATCAGCCCCAGCATTTT
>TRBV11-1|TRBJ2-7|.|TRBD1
CASTKDRGLYEQYF
TGTGCCAGCACGAAGGACAGGGGGCTCTACGAGCAGTACTTC
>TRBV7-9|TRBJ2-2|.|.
CASSRETGELFF
TGTGCCAGCAGCCGCGAAACCGGGGAGCTGTTTTTT
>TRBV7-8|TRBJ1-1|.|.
CASSFTGESMNTEAFF
TGTGCCAGCAGCTTCACGGGGGAGTCAATGAACACTGAAGCTTTCTTT
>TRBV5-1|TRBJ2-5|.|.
CASSLEQPRRETQYF
TGCGCCAGCAGCTTGGAACAGCCCAGGAGGGAGACCCAGTACTTC
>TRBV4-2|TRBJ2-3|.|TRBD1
CASSRSGQGDPSTDTQYF
TGTGCCAGCAGCCGATCGGGACAGGGGGATCCAAGCACAGATACGCAGTATTTT
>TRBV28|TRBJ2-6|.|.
CASGGTASGANVLTF
TGTGCCAGCGGAGGGACAGCCTCTGGGGCCAACGTCCTGACTTTC
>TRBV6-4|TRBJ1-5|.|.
CASSRGWARIERNQPQHF
TGTGCCAGCAGCCGTGGTTGGGCCCGGATCGAGCGCAATCAGCCCCAGCATTTT
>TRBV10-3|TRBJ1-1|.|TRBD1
CAISGGQGAVNTEAFF
TGTGCCATCAGCGGTGGACAGGGGGCGGTGAACACTGAAGCTTTCTTT
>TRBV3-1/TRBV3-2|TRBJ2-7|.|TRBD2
CASSPSGGTTYEQYF
TGTGCCAGCAGCCCATCGGGGGGGACAACCTACGAGCAGTACTTC
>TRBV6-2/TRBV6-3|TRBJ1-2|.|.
CASSSLLTQLSSGYTF
TGTGCCAGCAGTTCCCTCCTGACCCAACTCTCTAGCGGCTACACCTTC
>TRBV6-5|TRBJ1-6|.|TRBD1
CASREGDRGRSPLHF
TGTGCCAGCAGGGAGGGGGACAGGGGCAGATCACCCCTCCACTTT
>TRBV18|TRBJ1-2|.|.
CASSLQDYYGYTF
TGTGCCAGCTCACTACAAGACTATTATGGCTACACCTTC
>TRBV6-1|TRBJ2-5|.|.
CASSERPGLGETQYF
TGTGCCAGCAGTGAAAGGCCAGGACTCGGGGAGACCCAGTACTTC
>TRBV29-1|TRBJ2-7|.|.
CSVETRANSYEQYF
TGCAGCGTTGAAACTAGAGCTAACTCCTACGAGCAGTACTTC
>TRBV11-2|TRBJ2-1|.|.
CASSLGPEQFF
TGTGCCAGCAGCTTGGGCCCGGAGCAGTTCTTC
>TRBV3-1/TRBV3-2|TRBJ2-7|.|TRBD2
CASSQDVLAGAEQYF
TGTGCCAGCAGCCAAGATGTACTAGCGGGAGCCGAGCAGTACTTC
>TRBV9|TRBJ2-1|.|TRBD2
CASSVGGSEINEQFF
TGTGCCAGCAGCGTAGGCGGGAGCGAGATCAATGAGCAGTTCTTC
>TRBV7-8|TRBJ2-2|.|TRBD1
CASSDRDRVPGELFF
TGTGCCAGCAGCGACAGGGACAGAGTCCCCGGGGAGCTGTTTTTT
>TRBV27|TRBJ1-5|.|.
CASTLGGARQPQHF
TGTGCCAGCACCTTAGGAGGGGCCCGGCAGCCCCAGCATTTT
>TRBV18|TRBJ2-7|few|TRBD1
CASSPGGQSAGQYF
TGTGCCAGCTCACCAGGGGGACAGAGTGCAGGGCAGTACTTC
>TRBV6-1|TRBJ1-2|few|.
CASSDPYYYGYTF
TGTGCCAGCAGTGACCCATACTACTATGGCTACACCTTC
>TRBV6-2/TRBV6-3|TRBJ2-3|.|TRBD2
CASSTPGGGTDTQYF
TGTGCCAGCAGTACCCCGGGGGGAGGAACAGATACGCAGTATTTT
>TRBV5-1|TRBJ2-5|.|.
CASSLVPGVFETQYF
TGCGCCAGCAGCTTGGTCCCAGGGGTTTTTGAGACCCAGTACTTC
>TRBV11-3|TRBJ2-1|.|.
CASSSGRGRSGLNEQFF
TGTGCCAGCAGCTCCGGGCGGGGGCGAAGTGGGTTAAATGAGCAGTTCTTC
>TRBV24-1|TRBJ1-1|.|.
CATSHTGNTEAFF
TGTGCCACCAGCCACACAGGGAACACTGAAGCTTTCTTT
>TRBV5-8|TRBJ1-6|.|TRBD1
CASSLGQGNSYNSPLHF
TGTGCCAGCAGCTTAGGACAGGGCAACTCCTATAATTCACCCCTCCACTTT
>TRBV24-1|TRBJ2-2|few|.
CATSDPKTGNTGELFF
TGTGCCACCAGTGATCCTAAGACAGGCAACACCGGGGAGCTGTTTTTT
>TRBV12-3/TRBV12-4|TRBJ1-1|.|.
CATSNAENTEAFF
TGTGCCACCTCCAACGCGGAGAACACTGAAGCTTTCTTT
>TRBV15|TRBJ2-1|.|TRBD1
CATSRDGQVHNEQFF
TGTGCCACCAGCAGAGATGGACAGGTCCACAATGAGCAGTTCTTC
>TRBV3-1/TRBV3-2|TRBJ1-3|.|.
CASSDTWRGGNTIYF
TGTGCCAGCAGTGATACGTGGAGAGGAGGGAACACCATATATTTT
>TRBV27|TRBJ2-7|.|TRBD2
CASRPSGGGYYEQYF
TGTGCCAGCCGCCCTAGCGGGGGCGGGTACTACGAGCAGTACTTC
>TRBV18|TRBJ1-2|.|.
CASSPNRANGYTF
TGTGCCAGCTCACCAAACAGGGCCAACGGCTACACCTTC
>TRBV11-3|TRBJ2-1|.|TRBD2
CASSRKIWGLAIHEQFF
TGTGCCAGCAGCCGAAAAATTTGGGGACTAGCGATTCATGAGCAGTTCTTC
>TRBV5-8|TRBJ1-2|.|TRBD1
CASSDGTGYGYTF
TGTGCCAGCAGCGACGGGACAGGGTACGGCTACACCTTC
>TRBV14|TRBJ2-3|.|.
CASSQMSYTDTQYF
TGTGCCAGCAGCCAGATGTCCTATACAGATACGCAGTATTTT
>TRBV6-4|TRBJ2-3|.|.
CASSVSGIRTDTQYF
TGTGCCAGCAGTGTTAGCGGAATTCGCACAGATACGCAGTATTTT
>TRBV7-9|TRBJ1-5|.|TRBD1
CASSLTGGNQPQHF
TGTGCCAGCAGCTTGACAGGGGGCAATCAGCCCCAGCATTTT
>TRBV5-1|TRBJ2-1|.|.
CASSLSGFSYNEQFF
TGCGCCAGCAGCTTGAGCGGGTTCTCCTACAATGAGCAGTTCTTC
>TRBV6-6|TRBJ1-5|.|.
CASSSPWEGPDQPQHF
TGTGCCAGCAGTAGCCCCTGGGAGGGACCGGACCAGCCCCAGCATTTT
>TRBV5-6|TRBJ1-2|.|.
CASSLFLADYGYTF
TGTGCCAGCAGCTTGTTCTTGGCAGACTATGGCTACACCTTC